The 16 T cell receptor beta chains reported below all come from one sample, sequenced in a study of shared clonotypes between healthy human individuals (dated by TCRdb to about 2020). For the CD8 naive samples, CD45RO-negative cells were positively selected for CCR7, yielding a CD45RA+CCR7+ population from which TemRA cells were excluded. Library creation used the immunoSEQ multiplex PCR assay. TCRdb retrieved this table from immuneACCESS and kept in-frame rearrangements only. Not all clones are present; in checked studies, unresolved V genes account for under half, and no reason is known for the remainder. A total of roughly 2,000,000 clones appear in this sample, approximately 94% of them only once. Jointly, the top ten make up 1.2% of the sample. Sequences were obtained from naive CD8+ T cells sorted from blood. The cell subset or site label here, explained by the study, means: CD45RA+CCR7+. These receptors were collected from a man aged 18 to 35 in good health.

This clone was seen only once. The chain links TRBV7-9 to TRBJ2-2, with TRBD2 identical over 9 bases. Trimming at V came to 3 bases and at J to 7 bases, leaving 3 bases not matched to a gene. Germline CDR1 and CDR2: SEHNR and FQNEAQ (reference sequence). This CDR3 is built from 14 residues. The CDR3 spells CASSFAGGNGELFF. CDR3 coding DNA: TGTGCCAGCAGCTTTGCGGGAGGGAACGGGGAGCTGTTTTTT.

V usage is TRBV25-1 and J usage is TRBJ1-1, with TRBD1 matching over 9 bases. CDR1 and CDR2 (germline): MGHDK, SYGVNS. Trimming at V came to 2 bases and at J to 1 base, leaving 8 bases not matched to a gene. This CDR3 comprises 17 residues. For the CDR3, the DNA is TGTGCCAGCAGTGAAACGCCGGGACAGGGATGGAACACTGAAGCTTTCTTT. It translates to CASSETPGQGWNTEAFF.

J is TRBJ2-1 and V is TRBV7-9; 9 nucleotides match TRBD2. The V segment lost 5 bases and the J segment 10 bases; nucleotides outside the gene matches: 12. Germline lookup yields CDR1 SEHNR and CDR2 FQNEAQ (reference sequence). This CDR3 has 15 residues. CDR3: CASSPLQREDGEQFF. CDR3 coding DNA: TGTGCCAGCAGCCCCCTCCAGCGGGAGGATGGCGAGCAGTTCTTC.

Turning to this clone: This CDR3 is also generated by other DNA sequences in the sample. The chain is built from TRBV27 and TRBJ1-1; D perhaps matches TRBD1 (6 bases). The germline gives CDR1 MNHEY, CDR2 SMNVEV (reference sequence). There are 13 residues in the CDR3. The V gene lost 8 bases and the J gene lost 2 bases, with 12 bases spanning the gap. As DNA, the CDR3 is TGTGCCAGCTCCTGGGGGGCTAACACTGAAGCTTTCTTT. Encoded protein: CASSWGANTEAFF.

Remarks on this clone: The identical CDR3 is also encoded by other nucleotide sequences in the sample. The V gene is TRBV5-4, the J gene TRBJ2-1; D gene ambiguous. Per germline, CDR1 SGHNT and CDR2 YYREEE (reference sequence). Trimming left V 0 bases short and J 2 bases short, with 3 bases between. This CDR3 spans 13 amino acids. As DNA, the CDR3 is TGTGCCAGCAGCTTGGACCCCTACAATGAGCAGTTCTTC. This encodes CASSLDPYNEQFF. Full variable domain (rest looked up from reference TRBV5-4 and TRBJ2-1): ETGVTQSPTHLIKTRGQQVTLRCSSQSGHNTVSWYQQALGQGPQFIFQYYREEENGRGNFPPRFSGLQFPNYSSELNVNALELDDSALYLCASSLDPYNEQFFGPGTRLTVL.

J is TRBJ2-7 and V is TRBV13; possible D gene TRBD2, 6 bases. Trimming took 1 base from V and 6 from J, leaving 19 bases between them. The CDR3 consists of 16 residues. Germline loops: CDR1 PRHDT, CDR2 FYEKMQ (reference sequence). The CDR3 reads CASSLVMGTAGPEQYF. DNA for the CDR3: TGTGCCAGCAGCTTAGTCATGGGGACTGCGGGTCCCGAGCAGTACTTC.

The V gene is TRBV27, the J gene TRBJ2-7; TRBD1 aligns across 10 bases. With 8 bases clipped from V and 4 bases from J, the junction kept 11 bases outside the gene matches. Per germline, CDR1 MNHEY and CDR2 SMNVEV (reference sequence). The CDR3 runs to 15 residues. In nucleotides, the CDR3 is TGTGCCAGCGGGCGGGTTGGGACAGGGGCATACGAGCAGTACTTC. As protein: CASGRVGTGAYEQYF.

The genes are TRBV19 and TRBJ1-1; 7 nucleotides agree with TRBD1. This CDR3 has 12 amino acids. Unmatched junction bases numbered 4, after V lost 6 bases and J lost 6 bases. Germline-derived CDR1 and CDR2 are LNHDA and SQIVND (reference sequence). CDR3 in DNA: TGTGCCAGTAGCGAGGGGGCCGCTGAAGCTTTCTTT. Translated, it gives CASSEGAAEAFF. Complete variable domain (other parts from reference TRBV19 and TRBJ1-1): DGGITQSPKYLFRKEGQNVTLSCEQNLNHDAMYWYRQDPGQGLRLIYYSQIVNDFQKGDIAEGYSVSREKKESFPLTVTSAQKNPTAFYLCASSEGAAEAFFGQGTRLTVV.

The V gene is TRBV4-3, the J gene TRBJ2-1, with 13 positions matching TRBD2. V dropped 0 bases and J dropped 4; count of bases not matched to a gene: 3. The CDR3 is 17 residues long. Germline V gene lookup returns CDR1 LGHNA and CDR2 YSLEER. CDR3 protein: CASSQDGTSGVYNEQFF. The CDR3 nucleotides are TGCGCCAGCAGCCAAGATGGGACTAGCGGGGTGTACAATGAGCAGTTCTTC.

The CDR3 sequence is CASSQGTGYSYEQYF. The CDR3 bases are TGCGCCAGCAGCCAAGGGACAGGATACTCCTACGAGCAGTACTTC. The rearrangement joins TRBV4-1 to TRBJ2-7; 7 bases line up with TRBD1. Looked up from germline, CDR1 is MGHRA and CDR2 is YSYEKL. Trimming at V came to 1 base and at J to 0 bases, leaving 3 bases not matched to a gene. The CDR3 contains 15 residues.

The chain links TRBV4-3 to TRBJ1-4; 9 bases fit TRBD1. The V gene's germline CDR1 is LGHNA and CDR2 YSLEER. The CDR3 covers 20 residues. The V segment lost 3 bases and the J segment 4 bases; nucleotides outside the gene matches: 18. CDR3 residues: CASSHAAGTGRFRGNEKLFF. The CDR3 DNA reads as TGCGCCAGCAGCCATGCGGCCGGGACAGGGAGGTTTCGTGGTAATGAAAAACTGTTTTTT.

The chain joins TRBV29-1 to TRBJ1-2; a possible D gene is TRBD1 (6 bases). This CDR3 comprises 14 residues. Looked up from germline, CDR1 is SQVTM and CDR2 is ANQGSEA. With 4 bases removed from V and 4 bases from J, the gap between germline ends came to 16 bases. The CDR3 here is CSVGAPRGGYGYTF. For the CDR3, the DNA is TGCAGCGTTGGCGCCCCCAGAGGGGGCTATGGCTACACCTTC.

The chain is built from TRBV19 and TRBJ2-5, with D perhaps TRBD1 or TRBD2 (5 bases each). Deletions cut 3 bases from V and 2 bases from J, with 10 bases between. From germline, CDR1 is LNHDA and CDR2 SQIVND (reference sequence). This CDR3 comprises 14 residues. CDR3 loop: CASSIGTAQETQYF. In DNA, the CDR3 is TGTGCCAGTAGTATCGGGACGGCTCAAGAGACCCAGTACTTC.

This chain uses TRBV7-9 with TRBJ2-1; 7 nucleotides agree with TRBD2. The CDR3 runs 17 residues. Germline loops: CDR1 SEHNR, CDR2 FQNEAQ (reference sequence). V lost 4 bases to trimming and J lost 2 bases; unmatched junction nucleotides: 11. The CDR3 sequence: CASSSRYGRPPYNEQFF. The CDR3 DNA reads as TGTGCCAGCAGCTCGAGGTACGGGAGGCCCCCCTACAATGAGCAGTTCTTC.

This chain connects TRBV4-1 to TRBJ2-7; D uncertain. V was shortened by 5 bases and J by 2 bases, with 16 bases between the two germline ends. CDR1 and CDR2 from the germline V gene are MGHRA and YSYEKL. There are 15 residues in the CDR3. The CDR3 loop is CASSAPLGYTYEQYF. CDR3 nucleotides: TGCGCCAGCAGCGCCCCTTTAGGGTACACCTACGAGCAGTACTTC.

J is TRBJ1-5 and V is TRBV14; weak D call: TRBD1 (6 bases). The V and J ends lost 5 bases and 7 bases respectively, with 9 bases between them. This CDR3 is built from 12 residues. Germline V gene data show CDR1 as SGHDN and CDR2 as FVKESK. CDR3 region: CASSAGDQPQHF. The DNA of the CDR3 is TGTGCCAGCAGCGCAGGGGACCAGCCCCAGCATTTT.